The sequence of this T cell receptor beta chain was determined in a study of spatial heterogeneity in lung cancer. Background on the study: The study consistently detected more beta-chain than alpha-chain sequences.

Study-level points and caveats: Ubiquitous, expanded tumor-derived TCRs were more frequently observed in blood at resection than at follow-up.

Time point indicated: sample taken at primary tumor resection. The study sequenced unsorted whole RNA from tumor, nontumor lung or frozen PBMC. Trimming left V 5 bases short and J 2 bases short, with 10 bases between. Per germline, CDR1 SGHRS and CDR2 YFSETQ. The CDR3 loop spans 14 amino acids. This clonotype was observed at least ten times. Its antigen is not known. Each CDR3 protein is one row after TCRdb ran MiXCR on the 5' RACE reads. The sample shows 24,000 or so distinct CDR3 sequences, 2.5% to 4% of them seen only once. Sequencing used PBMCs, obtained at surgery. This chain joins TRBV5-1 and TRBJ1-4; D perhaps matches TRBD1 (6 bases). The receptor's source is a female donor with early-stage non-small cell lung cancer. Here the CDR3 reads CASSSGATNEKLFF. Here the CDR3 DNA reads TGCGCCAGCAGTTCAGGGGCGACTAATGAAAAACTGTTTTTT.